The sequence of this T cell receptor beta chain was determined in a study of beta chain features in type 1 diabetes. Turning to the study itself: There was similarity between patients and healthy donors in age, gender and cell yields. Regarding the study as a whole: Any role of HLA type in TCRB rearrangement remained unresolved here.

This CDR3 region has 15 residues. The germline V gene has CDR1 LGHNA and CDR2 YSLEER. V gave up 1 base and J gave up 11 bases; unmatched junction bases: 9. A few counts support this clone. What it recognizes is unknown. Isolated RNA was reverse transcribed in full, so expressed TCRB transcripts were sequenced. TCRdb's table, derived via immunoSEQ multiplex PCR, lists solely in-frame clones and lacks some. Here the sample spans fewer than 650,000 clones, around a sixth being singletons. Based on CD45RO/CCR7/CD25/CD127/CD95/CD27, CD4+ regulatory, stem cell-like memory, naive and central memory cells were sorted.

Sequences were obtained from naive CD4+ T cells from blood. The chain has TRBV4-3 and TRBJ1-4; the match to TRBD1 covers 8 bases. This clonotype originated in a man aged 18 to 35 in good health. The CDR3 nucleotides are TGCGCCAGCAGCCAAGGGACAGGGTCTGTGGGGAAACTGTTTTTT. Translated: CASSQGTGSVGKLFF.